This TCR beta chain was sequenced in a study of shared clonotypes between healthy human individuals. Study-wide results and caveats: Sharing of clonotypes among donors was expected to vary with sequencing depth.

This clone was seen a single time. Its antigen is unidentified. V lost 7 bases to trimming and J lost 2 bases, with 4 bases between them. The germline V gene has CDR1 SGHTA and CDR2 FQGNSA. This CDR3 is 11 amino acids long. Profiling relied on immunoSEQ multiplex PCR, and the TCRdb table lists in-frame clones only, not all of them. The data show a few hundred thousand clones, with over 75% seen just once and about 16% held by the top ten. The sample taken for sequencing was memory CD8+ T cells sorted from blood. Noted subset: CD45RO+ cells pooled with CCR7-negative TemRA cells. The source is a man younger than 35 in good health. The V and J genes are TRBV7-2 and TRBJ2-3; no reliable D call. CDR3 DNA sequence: TGTGCCAGCATCCCCACAGATACGCAGTATTTT. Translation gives CASIPTDTQYF.